These T cell receptor beta chains were read from a single sample in a study of glioma-infiltrating T cells after dendritic cell vaccination. TCRdb keeps only in-frame clones here, not all; method: immunoSEQ multiplex PCR. The table includes fewer than 60,000 clones, approximately 89% detected once. This specimen consisted of blood, obtained after dendritic cell vaccination. These receptors were obtained from a human donor with glioblastoma. CDR3s leave out the opening cysteine and the closing phenylalanine or tryptophan.

17	TRBV27	ASSLLQGTSGSVNGELF
13	TRBV4-1	ASSHRGGGSYEQY
13	TRBV14	ASSQERDRGSPLH
13	TRBV28	ASRLGQGRIYEQY
11	TRBV7-2	ASSLQGHNEQF
15	TRBV10-3	AIGELAGGRNQETQY
15	TRBV6-1	ASSVRSAGPNTGELF
14	TRBV6-5	ASSYGAPPAANEQY
11	TRBV11-1	ASSLGQNTEAF
15	TRBV27	ASSPPQGTETNEKLF
12	TRBV9	ASSADSGSYEQY
14	TRBV4-3	ASSQDWGGAGNTIY
13	TRBV10-3	AISESRGSGETQY
11	TRBV29-1	SVSGRALETQY
16	TRBV7-9	ASSQAGGGNRLYNEQF
18	TRBV29-1	SVVIVGPVKETVLAYEQY
15	TRBV5-1	ASSLALGTAISYEQY
12	TRBV6-5	ASSSGSSYNEQF
13	TRBV6-1	ASTPHGDTAYEQY
10	TRBV11-2	ASSFQGDGYT
15	TRBV4-3	ASSQERVILDWNEQF
16	TRBV9	ASSVAPLIRGKDNEQF
13	TRBV6-4	ASSETTGANQPQH
13	TRBV5-1	ASSLAAGLNYGYT
16	TRBV5-8	ASSHLAGGGNYRGEQF
11	TRBV28	ASSFEMNTEAF
13	TRBV5-1	ASSLAPGVGTEAF
17	TRBV10-3	AISRLLGVQGANTGELF
15	TRBV28	ASFRWGSGSGNNEQF
12	TRBV28	ASTSGQGSAEAF
11	TRBV10-3	AISGGQNTEAF